This entry describes one T cell receptor beta chain. Its target is not known. Sequence data for DNA of cultured CD4+ T cells were generated by the Oncomine TCR Beta short-read assay. From the PCR reads, TCRdb called clonotypes with MiXCR, one entry per CDR3 protein. The data show over 20,000 distinct CDR3 sequences, with less than 40% seen just once and 2.6% held by the top ten. Sample time point: late sampling 161 to 241 days after vaccination in three convalescent patients. Treatment here: roughly 10-day PBMC culture with coronavirus spike peptide pools or control peptides (ViraFEST assay). The data derive from a study of vaccination and CD4 T cells after COVID-19. The TCR originated in a human donor who had recovered from COVID-19. The sequencing here drew on CD4+ T cells from blood, cultured in vitro, taken about 7 months after SARS-CoV-2 vaccination.

The CDR3 DNA follows: TGTGCCACTGCACCGGGACAAAACACCGGGGAGCTGTTTTTT. Amino acids: CATAPGQNTGELFF. This chain links TRBV24-1 with TRBJ2-2, with D perhaps TRBD1 (6 bases). Trimming took off 10 bases at V and 2 bases at J, with 13 bases between the two ends. Germline loops: CDR1 KGHDR, CDR2 SFDVKD. The CDR3 sequence is 14 residues long.